One sample yielded the 17 T cell receptor beta chains listed below, sequenced in a study of T cell responses to AZD1222 COVID-19 vaccine. Assay: immunoSEQ multiplex PCR; the TCRdb copy retains only in-frame clones and omits some. The sample includes 90,000 to 150,000 clones, 80% to 90% of them seen just once. The material sequenced was peripheral blood, taken on day 0 of AZD1222 vaccination. The source of these receptors is an adult in good health.

The V call is TRBV10-1, the J call TRBJ2-5; 9 bases align to TRBD1. The CDR3 is 14 amino acids. The germline gives CDR1 WNHNN, CDR2 SYGVQD (reference sequence). The J segment lost 5 bases and the V segment lost 5 bases, leaving 6 bases of the junction unmatched. The CDR3 here is CASSPDRGVETQYF. The CDR3 nucleotides are TGCGCCAGCAGTCCAGACAGGGGGGTCGAGACCCAGTACTTC.

The chain recombines TRBV7-9 with TRBJ2-6, with D perhaps TRBD1 or TRBD2 (5 bases each). Deletions cut 2 bases from V and 4 bases from J, with 15 bases between. CDR1 is SEHNR, CDR2 FQNEAQ, per germline (reference sequence). The CDR3 spans 17 residues. For the CDR3, the DNA is TGTGCCAGCAGCTTACCCAGGGCGGGCTCAGGGGCCAACGTCCTGACTTTC. Translated, it gives CASSLPRAGSGANVLTF.

The CDR3 loop reads CASSLGQPSNYGYTF. The CDR3 nucleotides are TGCGCCAGCAGCTTGGGACAGCCATCTAACTATGGCTACACCTTC. V usage is TRBV5-1 and J usage is TRBJ1-2; possible D gene TRBD1, 5 bases. From germline, CDR1 is SGHRS and CDR2 YFSETQ. The CDR3 is 15 residues long. The V end lost 0 bases, the J end lost 0 bases, and 9 bases lay between the germline ends.

This clone appeared a single time. This sequence joins TRBV28 and TRBJ1-5; D might be TRBD1 (6 bases). V was clipped by 6 bases and J by 8 bases, with 23 bases between them. Germline V lookup: CDR1 MDHEN, CDR2 SYDVKM. This CDR3 has 16 amino acids. The CDR3 DNA reads as TGTGCCAGCAGAAAAGCGGGGGGGCAGCTCGTAAAGCCCCAGCATTTT. Translation gives CASRKAGGQLVKPQHF. Looking up the rest from reference TRBV28 and TRBJ1-5 gives the full variable domain: DVKVTQSSRYLVKRTGEKVFLECVQDMDHENMFWYRQDPGLGLRLIYFSYDVKMKEKGDIPEGYSVSREKKERFSLILESASTNQTSMYLCASRKAGGQLVKPQHFGDGTRLSIL.

This clone was found once. The chain links TRBV11-2 to TRBJ2-1, with 16 nucleotides matching TRBD2. CDR3 length: 15 amino acids. Trimming removed 8 bases from V and 7 bases from J; junction bases left unmatched: 5. Germline CDR1 and CDR2: SGHAT and FQNNGV. This chain's CDR3 is CASGTSGRAGNEQFF. The CDR3 nucleotides are TGTGCCAGCGGGACTAGCGGGAGGGCCGGGAATGAGCAGTTCTTC.

The chain carries TRBV30 and TRBJ1-5; D ambiguous. Trimming took off 5 bases at V and 9 bases at J, with 20 bases between the two ends. The CDR3 extends over 14 amino acids. Germline CDR1 and CDR2: GTSNPN and SVGIG (reference sequence). CDR3 loop: CAWSTESSRSPQHF. As DNA, the CDR3 is TGTGCCTGGTCGACGGAGAGCTCTCGGTCGCCCCAGCATTTT. Supplemented by reference TRBV30 and TRBJ1-5, the full variable domain reads SQTIHQWPATLVQPVGSPLSLECTVEGTSNPNLYWYRQAAGRGLQLLFYSVGIGQISSEVPQNLSASRPQDRQFILSSKKLLLSDSGFYLCAWSTESSRSPQHFGDGTRLSIL.

This rearrangement joins TRBV5-4 to TRBJ1-3; no firm D call. Germline V gene lookup returns CDR1 SGHNT and CDR2 YYREEE (reference sequence). V was trimmed by 0 bases and J by 3 bases, leaving 7 bases between them. The CDR3 is made up of 14 amino acids. CDR3 loop: CASSLDSVGNTIYF. The CDR3 DNA reads as TGTGCCAGCAGCTTGGACAGTGTTGGAAACACCATATATTTT. The entire variable domain, with the rest obtained from reference TRBV5-4 and TRBJ1-3, is as follows: ETGVTQSPTHLIKTRGQQVTLRCSSQSGHNTVSWYQQALGQGPQFIFQYYREEENGRGNFPPRFSGLQFPNYSSELNVNALELDDSALYLCASSLDSVGNTIYFGEGSWLTVV.

This clone appeared a single time. The chain links TRBV3-1 (or the pseudogene TRBV3-2) to TRBJ1-6; D unresolved. V lost 0 bases to trimming and J lost 2 bases, with 17 bases between them. Germline-derived CDR1 and CDR2 are LGHDT and YNNKEL (reference sequence). The CDR3 extends over 19 amino acids. The CDR3 coding sequence is TGTGCCAGCAGCCAAGATTGGCCCGGTACTAGCACCTATAATTCACCCCTCCACTTT. This translates into CASSQDWPGTSTYNSPLHF.

In DNA, the CDR3 is TGTGCCAGCGCCCGGCCCTCGGCCGGGGAGCTGTTTTTT. This encodes CASARPSAGELFF. The rearrangement uses TRBV13 and TRBJ2-2; D is undetermined. V was cut by 8 bases and J by 6 bases, with 13 bases left in between. The CDR3 contains 13 residues. CDR1 and CDR2 (germline): PRHDT, FYEKMQ (reference sequence).

The sample holds a few counts of this clone. The chain carries TRBV25-1 and TRBJ1-6; no firm D call. This CDR3 region has 15 residues. V was clipped by 1 base and J by 9 bases, with 13 bases between them. The V gene's germline CDR1 is MGHDK and CDR2 SYGVNS. As DNA, the CDR3 is TGTGCCAGCAGTGAATCCCTCCGGGCGAGTTCACCCCTCCACTTT. It yields the protein CASSESLRASSPLHF.

The chain has TRBV5-1 and TRBJ2-7; 8 nucleotides match TRBD2. V lost 9 bases and J lost 2; bases outside the gene matches: 7. The CDR3 consists of 13 residues. Germline CDR1 SGHRS, CDR2 YFSETQ. The CDR3 here is CATRAGEAYEQYF. The CDR3 nucleotides are TGCGCCACCCGAGCGGGAGAAGCCTACGAGCAGTACTTC. The variable domain in full, completed from reference TRBV5-1 and TRBJ2-7, reads KAGVTQTPRYLIKTRGQQVTLSCSPISGHRSVSWYQQTPGQGLQFLFEYFSETQRNKGNFPGRFSGRQFSNSRSEMNVSTLELGDSALYLCATRAGEAYEQYFGPGTRLTVT.

The rearrangement links TRBV11-1 to TRBJ2-5, with 12 bases matching TRBD1. In germline, CDR1 is SGHAT, CDR2 FQDESV (reference sequence). Trimming removed 1 base from V and 6 bases from J; junction bases left unmatched: 3. The CDR3 sequence is 15 residues long. This CDR3 reads CASSLGDRGQKTQYF. The CDR3 DNA reads as TGTGCCAGCAGCTTAGGGGACAGGGGGCAGAAGACCCAGTACTTC. The full variable domain, with the rest looked up from reference TRBV11-1 and TRBJ2-5, is EAEVAQSPRYKITEKSQAVAFWCDPISGHATLYWYRQILGQGPELLVQFQDESVVDDSQLPKDRFSAERLKGVDSTLKIQPAELGDSAMYLCASSLGDRGQKTQYFGPGTRLLVL.

The genes are TRBV19 and TRBJ1-3; no firm D call. Germline values: CDR1 LNHDA, CDR2 SQIVND (reference sequence). The CDR3 has 13 amino acids. Trimming took off 5 bases at V and 2 bases at J, with 7 bases between the two ends. For the CDR3, the DNA is TGTGCCAGTAGTGTGGTTACTGGAAACACCATATATTTT. This translates into CASSVVTGNTIYF.

The rearrangement joins TRBV5-4 to TRBJ2-2; TRBD2 might be the D (6 bases). In germline, CDR1 is SGHNT, CDR2 YYREEE (reference sequence). Trimming stripped 2 bases from V and 5 bases from J, with 7 bases between. The length of the CDR3 is 13 residues. CDR3 region: CASSLAGTGELFF. As DNA, the CDR3 is TGTGCCAGCAGCTTAGCGGGTACCGGGGAGCTGTTTTTT.

This chain connects TRBV6-4 to TRBJ2-6; 7 bases are shared with TRBD2. This CDR3 is 16 amino acids long. Germline assignment: CDR1 MRHNA and CDR2 SNTAGT. V dropped 2 bases and J dropped 2; count of bases not matched to a gene: 3. The CDR3 protein is CASSDGRATGANVLTF. For the CDR3, the DNA is TGTGCCAGCAGTGACGGGAGGGCTACTGGGGCCAACGTCCTGACTTTC.

The chain recombines TRBV28 with TRBJ2-7; D not resolved. Germline CDR1 reads MDHEN; CDR2 reads SYDVKM. Trimming took 5 bases from V and 3 from J, leaving 8 bases between them. The CDR3 is 12 amino acids. The CDR3 coding sequence is TGTGCCAGCAGTAGGACCGTCTACGAGCAGTACTTC. This codes for CASSRTVYEQYF.

The genes are TRBV6-2 or TRBV6-3 and TRBJ1-4, with a tentative D call TRBD1 (6 bases). CDR3 size: 15 residues. Trimming left V 5 bases short and J 8 bases short, with 18 bases between. Germline V lookup: CDR1 MNHEY, CDR2 SVGEGT. The CDR3 spells CASSPPGGRWEKLFF. The CDR3 coding sequence is TGTGCCAGCAGTCCCCCCGGGGGGCGTTGGGAAAAACTGTTTTTT.